This T cell receptor (beta chain) was observed in a study of chemoradiotherapy in HPV16-positive cancers. Turning to the study itself: Candidate HPV-specific T-cell clones and common TCR motifs came from functional assays in a couple of HPV16-positive patients.

Germline V gene lookup returns CDR1 SGHKS and CDR2 YYEKEE (reference sequence). CDR3 length: 15 residues. V lost 1 base and J 1 base, leaving 11 bases between the germline ends. Repeated repertoire sampling spanned the course of chemoradiotherapy. The data were produced by immunoSEQ multiplex PCR, yet TCRdb's version contains in-frame clones alone and is incomplete. The repertoire consists of about 12,000 clones, with about 65% occurring once and the leading ten covering around 15%. A few counts support this clone. Its antigen is still unknown. Regarding the study as a whole: During treatment, candidate HPV-specific clones and E7-related motifs expanded in tumor.

V is TRBV5-5 and J is TRBJ1-1, with D unresolved. The clonotype comes from a human donor with HPV-associated anogenital cancer. Sampling was performed from a patient who underwent chemoradiotherapy. CDR3 DNA sequence: TGTGCCAGCAGCTTGACGAGGGAACCGAACACTGAAGCTTTCTTT. Its translation: CASSLTREPNTEAFF.